This TCR beta chain is from a study of T-cell reconstitution after alpha-beta-depleted transplantation in children. In germline, CDR1 is SGHVS, CDR2 FQNEAQ. The CDR3 sequence is 15 residues long. The ends lost 5 bases at V and 6 bases at J; junction bases unmatched: 7. This clonotype was observed a few times. The TCRbeta library incorporated unique molecular identifiers. Via MiXCR, TCRdb re-called the PCR reads, giving one row per CDR3 protein. Of a few hundred thousand distinct CDR3 sequences listed, around 18% are singletons. Material: PBMCs from the stem cell graft donor, obtained from the stem cell graft. This TCR came from a human donor who donated a stem cell graft to a child with acute lymphoblastic leukemia. V and J are TRBV7-8 and TRBJ2-3; the match to TRBD2 covers 11 bases. Here the CDR3 DNA reads TGTGCCAGCAGCGCCACTAGCGGGAGCGGGGATACGCAGTATTTT. Translating gives CASSATSGSGDTQYF. Based on the CDR3 plus reference TRBV7-8 and TRBJ2-3, the full variable domain is GAGVSQSPRYKVAKRGQDVALRCDPISGHVSLFWYQQALGQGPEFLTYFQNEAQLDKSGLPSDRFFAERPEGSVSTLKIQRTQQEDSAVYLCASSATSGSGDTQYFGPGTRLTVL.